This T cell receptor beta chain appears in the sequencing data of a study of blood T cell repertoires in COVID-19 (TCRdb year 2020). For context, the study as a whole: The collaborator samples originated in the United States, Italy and Spain and spanned the acute and convalescent phases of COVID-19. The material from the prospective study consisted of cDNA or gDNA derived from T cells, B-cell-depleted T cells, or PBMCs. Deeply sampled blood TCRbeta repertoires from subjects exposed to, actively infected with, or recovered from COVID-19 were included in the dataset. The repertoires were released in a freely available public database intended as a resource for research on the immune response to SARS-CoV-2. The samples were drawn from the first 160 participants of the ongoing ImmuneRACE study and from over 950 subjects provided by 6 global collaborators. Nearly every sample came with metadata listing a de-identified subject ID, COVID-19 status, age in years and sex. Where available, HLA class I and class II types were obtained from metadata supplied by the sample provider rather than from assay-based typing. The full study reports these points: The quantity of clinical and demographic metadata differed by source and by participant and was supplied without curation.

TCRbeta CDR3 regions were amplified from genomic DNA using the immunoSEQ Assay, a bias-controlled multiplex PCR. As for how the authors treated the data: Within the assay, amplification of reference gene primers was used to estimate how many nucleated cells each sample contained. To quantify the absolute abundance of each unique TCRbeta CDR3 rearrangement, sequence reads were collapsed and filtered. For each sample, productive Simpson clonality was calculated as the square root of Simpson's diversity index over productive rearrangements. TCRdb mirrors the immuneACCESS table, restricted to in-frame sequences. Some clones are absent from its copies; in checked studies, under half trace to an unresolved V gene, and the reason for the others is unknown. V, J and clone size were drawn from that table, and D and trimming were deduced from the DNA. The sample includes fewer than 80,000 clones, with around 90% observed a single time. The top ten constitute roughly a fifth of the sample.

The collaborating institutions used their own protocols to collect whole blood in K2EDTA tubes. For TCRbeta analysis, collaborators shipped samples in one of three forms: frozen whole blood, isolated PBMCs, or DNA extracted from either of those sample types. To note about this clone: It has no known antigen specificity. Base qualities were left out, and no much larger clone turns up one base away.

The V and J ends are trimmed by 5 bases and 0 bases, leaving 8 bases between them. CDR3 length: 14 amino acids, cysteine to phenylalanine. Solely the CDR3 DNA is kept, with 42 bases framed from the first base. CDR1 and CDR2 were assigned from the germline V gene as SGHAT and FQNNGV. In this chain, TRBV11-2 is recombined with TRBJ2-4; confidence is insufficient to name the D gene. This TCR derives from a human donor in a cohort sampled during active COVID-19. Specimen: peripheral blood. This receptor carries the CDR3 CASSADLAKNIQYF. The DNA sequence is as follows: TGTGCCAGCAGCGCAGACTTAGCCAAAAACATTCAGTACTTC.